These 14 T cell receptor beta chains were all obtained from the same sample, sequenced in a study of blood T cell repertoires in COVID-19. The repertoire was sequenced with immunoSEQ multiplex PCR; TCRdb's copy has only in-frame clones and lacks some. Of approximately 490,000 clones listed, about nine tenths were seen once; the top ten hold roughly 0.7%. Sequences were obtained from PBMCs or T cells enriched from blood (not recorded which). The receptor source for this set is a woman younger than 30 who had recovered from COVID-19.

The chain recombines TRBV6-5 with TRBJ1-3; D might be TRBD1 (6 bases). This CDR3 comprises 14 residues. In germline, CDR1 is MNHEY, CDR2 SVGAGI. Trimming took 4 bases from V and 0 from J, leaving 7 bases between them. For the CDR3, the DNA is TGTGCCAGCAGTTTGGACAGCTCTGGAAACACCATATATTTT. Translating gives CASSLDSSGNTIYF.

The V and J genes are TRBV28 and TRBJ2-5; D is ambiguous. V was shortened by 2 bases and J by 0 bases, with 10 bases between the two germline ends. The CDR3 spans 15 residues. Germline assignment: CDR1 MDHEN and CDR2 SYDVKM. CDR3 bases: TGTGCCAGCAGTTTAAACACCTGGTACCAAGAGACCCAGTACTTC. This gives the protein CASSLNTWYQETQYF.

This sequence joins TRBV20-1 and TRBJ1-3; D is undetermined. This CDR3 comprises 11 residues. Trimming left V 2 bases short and J 7 bases short, with 6 bases between. The germline V gene has CDR1 DFQATT and CDR2 SNEGSKA (reference sequence). The CDR3, as DNA: TGCAGTGCTAGAACCCAGAACACCATATATTTT. It codes for CSARTQNTIYF.

The chain couples TRBV25-1 to TRBJ1-2, with 7 positions matching TRBD1. The CDR3 runs 14 residues. CDR1 MGHDK and CDR2 SYGVNS come from the germline V gene. Trimming removed 4 bases from V and 10 bases from J; junction bases left unmatched: 12. CDR3 coding DNA: TGTGCCAGCAGTGGGGGGACAGTTGGTCTGGACTACACCTTC. This gives the protein CASSGGTVGLDYTF.

This clone was observed a few times. The chain combines TRBV4-1 with TRBJ1-2; a possible D gene is TRBD1 (6 bases). This CDR3 is built from 16 residues. From germline, CDR1 is MGHRA and CDR2 YSYEKL. V lost 6 bases to trimming and J lost 2 bases, with 19 bases between them. DNA for the CDR3: TGCGCCAGCAGTCATGGGCGGGGGCGAGCGAACTATGGCTACACCTTC. Translated, it gives CASSHGRGRANYGYTF.

Comments on this clone: Different DNA sequences within this sample yield the same CDR3. This rearrangement joins TRBV11-2 to TRBJ1-3, with D perhaps matching TRBD1 (5 bases). Germline V gene data show CDR1 as SGHAT and CDR2 as FQNNGV. Trimming left V 3 bases short and J 0 bases short, with 9 bases between. The CDR3 runs 15 residues. CDR3 in amino acids: CASSFQGLSGNTIYF. The CDR3 bases are TGTGCCAGCAGCTTTCAGGGACTCTCTGGAAACACCATATATTTT.

V is TRBV27 and J is TRBJ1-6; D not certain. Trimming shortened V by 2 bases and J by 5 bases, and 13 bases separated the two germline ends. The germline gives CDR1 MNHEY, CDR2 SMNVEV (reference sequence). The CDR3 runs to 16 residues. The DNA of the CDR3 is TGTGCCAGCAGTTTAGGCCGCGGACTAAATAATTCACCCCTCCACTTT. Translating it yields CASSLGRGLNNSPLHF.

The chain recombines TRBV5-1 with TRBJ2-7; TRBD1 agrees at 8 bases. Losses at the gene ends were 4 bases for V and 3 bases for J; bases not matched to a gene: 9. CDR3 length equals 15 residues. Germline V CDR1 and CDR2: SGHRS, YFSETQ. In DNA form, the CDR3 reads TGCGCCAGCAGCCTCCCACCGGGGACAGGCTACGAGCAGTACTTC. Translated: CASSLPPGTGYEQYF. The full variable domain, its missing parts supplied by reference TRBV5-1 and TRBJ2-7, is KAGVTQTPRYLIKTRGQQVTLSCSPISGHRSVSWYQQTPGQGLQFLFEYFSETQRNKGNFPGRFSGRQFSNSRSEMNVSTLELGDSALYLCASSLPPGTGYEQYFGPGTRLTVT.

The V call is TRBV30, the J call TRBJ1-5, with 7 bases that match TRBD1. V lost 5 bases and J lost 6; bases outside the gene matches: 7. The CDR3 totals 13 residues. The germline gives CDR1 GTSNPN, CDR2 SVGIG (reference sequence). CDR3 DNA sequence: TGTGCCTGGGGGCGAGGGGGCGGTCAGCCCCAGCATTTT. Residues: CAWGRGGGQPQHF.

The rearrangement uses TRBV12-3 or TRBV12-4 and TRBJ2-1; 7 bases map to TRBD1. The CDR3 runs to 13 residues. Trimming removed 5 bases from V and 6 bases from J; junction bases left unmatched: 4. CDR3 nucleotides: TGTGCCAGCAGTCTTTACAGGGGCAATGAGCAGTTCTTC. It is translated as CASSLYRGNEQFF.

The V and J genes are TRBV5-1 and TRBJ1-2; 11 positions match TRBD1. In germline, CDR1 is SGHRS, CDR2 YFSETQ. Trimming at V came to 4 bases and at J to 8 bases, leaving 7 bases not matched to a gene. This CDR3 has 14 residues. CDR3 sequence: CASSQDRGLEGYTF. The DNA of the CDR3 is TGCGCCAGCAGCCAGGACAGGGGGCTAGAGGGCTACACCTTC.

This clone was observed a handful of times. The V gene is TRBV2, the J gene TRBJ2-4; TRBD2 agrees at 14 bases. With V trimmed by 5 bases and J by 7 bases, 13 bases remained unmatched. CDR3 length: 18 amino acids. Germline CDR1 SNHLY, CDR2 FYNNEI. The CDR3 DNA reads TGTGCCAGCAGTTTCAGGACTAGCGGGGGGAGAATGGGGAACATTCAGTACTTC. This codes for CASSFRTSGGRMGNIQYF. Supplemented by reference TRBV2 and TRBJ2-4, the full variable domain reads EPEVTQTPSHQVTQMGQEVILRCVPISNHLYFYWYRQILGQKVEFLVSFYNNEISEKSEIFDDQFSVERPDGSNFTLKIRSTKLEDSAMYFCASSFRTSGGRMGNIQYFGAGTRLSVL.

This clone was seen only a few times. The chain recombines TRBV30 with TRBJ1-2, with D perhaps matching TRBD1 (6 bases). Looked up from germline, CDR1 is GTSNPN and CDR2 is SVGIG (reference sequence). The CDR3 spans 12 residues. Trimming shortened V by 0 bases and J by 12 bases, and 14 bases separated the two germline ends. The CDR3 DNA is TGTGCCTGGAGTGTCGGGTCAGGGGACAACACCTTC. It codes for CAWSVGSGDNTF.

This clone was observed once. The chain recombines TRBV7-2 with TRBJ2-7; 13 positions match TRBD2. This CDR3 region has 16 residues. Germline V gene lookup returns CDR1 SGHTA and CDR2 FQGNSA. The ends lost 5 bases at V and 5 bases at J; junction bases unmatched: 9. In DNA form, the CDR3 reads TGTGCCAGCAGCCTGACTAGCGGGGGGCCAATCCACGAGCAGTACTTC. It encodes CASSLTSGGPIHEQYF.